One and the same sample provided the 11 T cell receptor beta chains below, sequenced in a study of blood T cell repertoires in COVID-19. Data came from immunoSEQ multiplex PCR; TCRdb stores just in-frame clones and leaves some out. Here the sample spans over 150,000 clones, approximately 87% being singletons. Sequenced sample: peripheral blood. The receptors shown here come from a woman in her 70s with COVID-19, enrolled during active disease.

The rearrangement joins TRBV3-1 (or the pseudogene TRBV3-2) to TRBJ1-5; D might be TRBD1 (5 bases). Between the trimmed V and J ends, which lost 6 bases and 7 bases, there was a span of 13 bases. Germline CDR1 and CDR2: LGHDT and YNNKEL (reference sequence). CDR3 length: 13 amino acids. The CDR3 spells CASSFQGYQPQHF. In nucleotides, the CDR3 is TGTGCCAGCAGTTTTCAGGGTTACCAGCCCCAGCATTTT.

Written as DNA, the CDR3 is TGTGCCAGCAAACAAGCGGGGGGCCGGAACACCGGGGAGCTGTTTTTT. Translation: CASKQAGGRNTGELFF. The rearrangement links TRBV2 to TRBJ2-2, with TRBD2 identical over 9 bases. The junction had 7 bases not matched to a gene; V was cut back by 7 bases and J by 1 base. The CDR3 spans 16 residues. The germline gives CDR1 SNHLY, CDR2 FYNNEI. The variable domain in full, completed from reference TRBV2 and TRBJ2-2, reads EPEVTQTPSHQVTQMGQEVILRCVPISNHLYFYWYRQILGQKVEFLVSFYNNEISEKSEIFDDQFSVERPDGSNFTLKIRSTKLEDSAMYFCASKQAGGRNTGELFFGEGSRLTVL.

The V and J genes are TRBV5-6 and TRBJ2-5, with TRBD1 matching over 8 bases. Germline V CDR1 and CDR2: SGHDT, YYEEEE. This CDR3 contains 15 residues. After removal of 0 bases from V and 5 bases from J, the junction contained 6 bases not matched to a gene. The CDR3 DNA reads as TGTGCCAGCAGCTTGGGGCAGGGGGCACGGGAGACCCAGTACTTC. The encoded protein is CASSLGQGARETQYF.

The rearrangement uses TRBV10-2 and TRBJ1-2, with TRBD1 as a possible D gene (6 bases). V lost 3 bases to trimming and J lost 10 bases, with 15 bases between them. The CDR3 has 13 amino acids. Per germline, CDR1 WSHSY and CDR2 SAAADI. The CDR3 here is CASSDTGILTYTF. The DNA for the CDR3 is TGCGCCAGCAGTGACACAGGGATCTTGACCTACACCTTC.

The J gene is TRBJ1-6, the V gene TRBV4-1; a weak D match, TRBD1 (5 bases). CDR1 and CDR2 from the germline V gene are MGHRA and YSYEKL. The CDR3 is 16 residues long. The ends were cut back, 1 base at V and 8 bases at J, with 15 bases in the middle. The CDR3: CASSQGGTGEYSPLHF. The CDR3 DNA follows: TGCGCCAGCAGCCAAGGGGGCACCGGAGAGTATTCACCCCTCCACTTT.

This clone was detected only a few times. The chain carries TRBV5-1 and TRBJ2-5; D is perhaps TRBD2 (7 bases). The germline CDR1 and CDR2 sequences are SGHRS and YFSETQ. The CDR3 spans 16 residues. V lost 1 base, J lost 5 bases, and 18 bases lay in between. CDR3 coding DNA: TGCGCCAGCAGCTTGCGGGCCGGGCGGGGGCTGGAGACCCAGTACTTC. Residues: CASSLRAGRGLETQYF.

J is TRBJ2-1 and V is TRBV5-4; 7 nucleotides match TRBD1. The CDR3 covers 15 residues. Per germline, CDR1 SGHNT and CDR2 YYREEE (reference sequence). With V trimmed by 3 bases and J by 0 bases, 3 bases remained unmatched. CDR3 nucleotides: TGTGCCAGCAGCTGGGACAGAAGCTCCTACAATGAGCAGTTCTTC. This encodes CASSWDRSSYNEQFF.

This chain links TRBV6-5 with TRBJ1-5; maybe TRBD1 (6 bases). This CDR3 region has 15 residues. Trimming stripped 7 bases from V and 5 bases from J, with 18 bases between. Germline lookup yields CDR1 MNHEY and CDR2 SVGAGI. CDR3 sequence: CASTISLGAYQPQHF. The CDR3 DNA sequence: TGTGCCAGCACCATATCCCTGGGGGCCTATCAGCCCCAGCATTTT.

The rearrangement joins TRBV27 to TRBJ1-2, with 7 nucleotides matching TRBD1. The CDR3 is 14 residues long. Germline V gives CDR1 MNHEY, CDR2 SMNVEV (reference sequence). Germline trimming cut 7 bases from V and 5 bases from J; bases unmatched to any gene: 10. The CDR3 DNA reads TGTGCCAGCACGCCGACAGGGCCAGTTTATGGCTACACCTTC. It specifies CASTPTGPVYGYTF.

This clone appeared a single time. The rearrangement links TRBV7-9 to TRBJ1-1, with TRBD1 identical over 7 bases. This CDR3 is built from 16 residues. CDR1 is SEHNR and CDR2 is FQNEAQ in the germline V gene (reference sequence). Trimming at V came to 5 bases and at J to 4 bases, leaving 13 bases not matched to a gene. Here the CDR3 reads CASSRDRAIAGTEAFF. CDR3 in DNA: TGTGCCAGCAGCCGTGACAGGGCGATCGCAGGCACTGAAGCTTTCTTT.

The rearrangement uses TRBV11-3 and TRBJ2-7; 11 bases are a match to TRBD1. Germline assignment: CDR1 SGHNT and CDR2 YENEEA. The CDR3 is 17 amino acids. Losses at the gene ends were 1 base for V and 3 bases for J; bases not matched to a gene: 8. CDR3 region: CASSLGLGQGGFYEQYF. The CDR3 bases are TGTGCCAGCAGCTTAGGTTTGGGACAGGGGGGCTTCTACGAGCAGTACTTC.